These 19 T cell receptor beta chains came from one sample sequenced in a study of cytomegalovirus exposure and HLA in healthy donors. 13 Jbeta primers and 60 Vbeta primers were used for the PCR. Sequenced by immunoSEQ multiplex PCR; TCRdb stores in-frame clones only, minus some. Among about 160,000 clones, roughly 81% were seen once, and the ten largest hold more than 2%. Sequencing input: PBMCs. The receptors come from a man aged 18 to 30 in good health and CMV-seropositive.

This clone was counted a few times. The chain is built from TRBV5-4 and TRBJ2-1; 15 nucleotides line up with TRBD2. CDR1 SGHNT and CDR2 YYREEE come from the germline V gene (reference sequence). CDR3 length: 18 amino acids. With 4 bases clipped from V and 2 bases from J, the junction kept 7 bases outside the gene matches. CDR3 protein: CASSRGLAGGMAYNEQFF. The CDR3 coding sequence is TGTGCCAGCAGCCGGGGACTAGCGGGGGGTATGGCCTACAATGAGCAGTTCTTC.

This rearrangement joins TRBV2 to TRBJ2-2, with 9 positions matching TRBD1. This CDR3 has 14 amino acids. With 5 bases clipped from V and 4 bases from J, the junction kept 2 bases outside the gene matches. Germline V lookup: CDR1 SNHLY, CDR2 FYNNEI. CDR3: CASSLGQGTGELFF. The CDR3 region has the DNA TGTGCCAGCAGTCTGGGACAGGGCACCGGGGAGCTGTTTTTT.

CDR3: CASSALDRLAEAFF. The CDR3 bases are TGTGCCAGCAGCGCCCTGGACAGGCTTGCTGAAGCTTTCTTT. The chain combines TRBV9 with TRBJ1-1; 7 nucleotides align to TRBD1. Germline V lookup: CDR1 SGDLS, CDR2 YYNGEE. The ends lost 3 bases at V and 6 bases at J; junction bases unmatched: 8. The CDR3 spans 14 residues. Supplemented by reference TRBV9 and TRBJ1-1, the full variable domain reads DSGVTQTPKHLITATGQRVTLRCSPRSGDLSVYWYQQSLDQGLQFLIQYYNGEERAKGNILERFSAQQFPDLHSELNLSSLELGDSALYFCASSALDRLAEAFFGQGTRLTVV.

The gene calls are TRBV5-6 and TRBJ2-3; 10 bases map to TRBD1. Losses at the gene ends were 4 bases for V and 5 bases for J; bases not matched to a gene: 10. Germline V gives CDR1 SGHDT, CDR2 YYEEEE. This CDR3 has 16 amino acids. In DNA form, the CDR3 reads TGTGCCAGCAGCCAACGGGACAGGGGAGGGATAGATACGCAGTATTTT. This codes for CASSQRDRGGIDTQYF.

This chain connects TRBV30 to TRBJ2-7; 8 bases map to TRBD1. The germline gives CDR1 GTSNPN, CDR2 SVGIG (reference sequence). CDR3 length equals 15 residues. Trimming cost V 1 base and J 3 bases; bases outside gene matches: 8. DNA of the CDR3: TGTGCCTGGAGTGACGGGACAGGCGATTACTACGAGCAGTACTTC. Residues: CAWSDGTGDYYEQYF.

J is TRBJ1-2 and V is TRBV5-1; D possibly corresponds to TRBD1 (6 bases). The CDR3 runs 16 residues. Trimming took off 3 bases at V and 4 bases at J, with 19 bases between the two ends. Germline-derived CDR1 and CDR2 are SGHRS and YFSETQ. CDR3 sequence: CASSSEGQSALYGYTF. CDR3 DNA: TGCGCCAGCAGCTCAGAAGGACAGTCAGCCCTCTATGGCTACACCTTC.

The J gene is TRBJ1-4, the V gene TRBV6-5; TRBD1 matches at 8 bases. The length of the CDR3 is 16 residues. The V and J ends lost 0 bases and 7 bases, in that order; junction bases with no gene match: 7. CDR1 MNHEY and CDR2 SVGAGI come from the germline V gene. The CDR3 nucleotides are TGTGCCAGCAGTTACTCTGTTGGACAGGGAGGTGAAAAACTGTTTTTT. Amino acids: CASSYSVGQGGEKLFF.

The V gene is TRBV30, the J gene TRBJ2-3; D is perhaps TRBD2 (5 bases). The CDR3 has 11 residues. The germline V gene encodes CDR1 GTSNPN and CDR2 SVGIG (reference sequence). The V and J ends lost 5 bases and 10 bases respectively, with 13 bases between them. The CDR3 reads CAWDTGSSQYF. In nucleotides, the CDR3 is TGTGCCTGGGACACGGGGTCCTCGCAGTATTTT.

V usage is TRBV27 and J usage is TRBJ2-1, with TRBD1 matching 9 bases. Losses at the gene ends were 6 bases for V and 5 bases for J; bases not matched to a gene: 8. This CDR3 has 15 residues. Germline-derived CDR1 and CDR2 are MNHEY and SMNVEV (reference sequence). CDR3 region: CASSPPGDRDNEQFF. CDR3 nucleotide sequence: TGTGCCAGCAGCCCACCAGGGGACAGGGACAATGAGCAGTTCTTC.

This rearrangement joins TRBV12-5 to TRBJ2-3, with 8 nucleotides matching TRBD1. The CDR3 runs 16 residues. After removal of 6 bases from V and 6 bases from J, the junction contained 14 bases not matched to a gene. Germline V lookup: CDR1 LGHNT, CDR2 FRNRAP. The CDR3 region is CASGRRTGGPGDTQYF. The CDR3 nucleotides are TGTGCTAGTGGAAGAAGAACAGGGGGACCGGGGGATACGCAGTATTTT.

This chain joins TRBV19 and TRBJ2-2; D is possibly TRBD1 (6 bases). This CDR3 has 15 amino acids. The germline V and J ends were trimmed by 3 bases and 4 bases, with 12 bases remaining between them. The germline V gene has CDR1 LNHDA and CDR2 SQIVND (reference sequence). The CDR3 DNA sequence: TGTGCCAGTAGTATGGCGACAGGCTCCACCGGGGAGCTGTTTTTT. Translation gives CASSMATGSTGELFF.

The table lists this clone with a count of one. The chain employs TRBV11-2 and TRBJ2-5, with D unclear. V was shortened by 4 bases and J by 5 bases, with 11 bases between the two germline ends. Germline values: CDR1 SGHAT, CDR2 FQNNGV. The CDR3 extends over 13 amino acids. The CDR3 sequence is CASSYGLLETQYF. In DNA form, the CDR3 reads TGTGCCAGCAGCTATGGCCTGCTGGAGACCCAGTACTTC.

The CDR3 protein is CASSLTAGGRTDTQYF. The CDR3 coding sequence is TGTGCCAGCAGCTTGACGGCGGGGGGGCGCACAGATACGCAGTATTTT. The J gene is TRBJ2-3, the V gene TRBV7-3; 9 nucleotides line up with TRBD2. The V gene's germline CDR1 is SGHTA and CDR2 FQGTGA. This CDR3 has 16 residues. The junction had 5 bases not matched to a gene; V was cut back by 3 bases and J by 1 base.

V is TRBV6-5 and J is TRBJ2-2; 11 bases fit TRBD2. The CDR3 has 14 residues. Unmatched junction bases numbered 5, after V lost 7 bases and J lost 7 bases. Looked up from germline, CDR1 is MNHEY and CDR2 is SVGAGI. This CDR3 reads CASTLAGGLGELFF. The CDR3, as DNA: TGTGCCAGCACCTTAGCGGGGGGGCTCGGGGAGCTGTTTTTT.

Of note for this clone: Other nucleotide sequences in the sample specify the same CDR3. The rearrangement joins TRBV12-5 to TRBJ2-7; perhaps TRBD2 as D (6 bases). Germline lookup yields CDR1 LGHNT and CDR2 FRNRAP. The CDR3 totals 13 residues. The ends were cut back, 5 bases at V and 5 bases at J, with 13 bases in the middle. The CDR3, as DNA: TGTGCTAGTGGTCCCGGGACGGGAGACGAGCAGTACTTC. Its protein is CASGPGTGDEQYF. The whole variable domain, filled in from reference TRBV12-5 and TRBJ2-7, reads DARVTQTPRHKVTEMGQEVTMRCQPILGHNTVFWYRQTMMQGLELLAYFRNRAPLDDSGMPKDRFSAEMPDATLATLKIQPSEPRDSAVYFCASGPGTGDEQYFGPGTRLTVT.

This chain links TRBV9 with TRBJ2-2; perhaps TRBD2 as D (6 bases). This CDR3 is built from 17 residues. From germline, CDR1 is SGDLS and CDR2 YYNGEE. The ends were cut back, 0 bases at V and 2 bases at J, with 14 bases in the middle. The CDR3 nucleotides are TGTGCCAGCAGCGTAGGGAGGGGACGGCTAAACACCGGGGAGCTGTTTTTT. Its translation is CASSVGRGRLNTGELFF.

The gene calls are TRBV11-3 and TRBJ2-7; D is unresolved. CDR1 and CDR2 from the germline V gene are SGHNT and YENEEA. The V end lost 5 bases, the J end lost 5 bases, and 10 bases lay between the germline ends. This CDR3 spans 12 amino acids. CDR3 coding DNA: TGTGCCAGCAGCGTGCAGGCGCACGAGCAGTACTTC. The encoded protein is CASSVQAHEQYF. Together with reference TRBV11-3 and TRBJ2-7, the CDR3 gives the full variable domain: EAGVVQSPRYKIIEKKQPVAFWCNPISGHNTLYWYLQNLGQGPELLIRYENEEAVDDSQLPKDRFSAERLKGVDSTLKIQPAELGDSAVYLCASSVQAHEQYFGPGTRLTVT.

The chain joins TRBV6-6 to TRBJ2-5; TRBD1 agrees at 9 bases. The junction had 5 bases not matched to a gene; V was cut back by 5 bases and J by 4 bases. In germline, CDR1 is MNHNY, CDR2 SVGAGI (reference sequence). The length of the CDR3 is 14 residues. The CDR3 region has the DNA TGTGCCAGCAGTGCACAGGGGGCAGGAGAGACCCAGTACTTC. Its protein product is CASSAQGAGETQYF.

This chain connects TRBV19 to TRBJ2-7; 8 bases agree with TRBD1. Per germline, CDR1 LNHDA and CDR2 SQIVND (reference sequence). The V and J ends lost 2 bases and 1 base, in that order; junction bases with no gene match: 4. The CDR3 totals 15 residues. CDR3 coding DNA: TGTGCCAGTAGTATACACAGGGGGTCGTCCTACGAGCAGTACTTC. It yields the protein CASSIHRGSSYEQYF.